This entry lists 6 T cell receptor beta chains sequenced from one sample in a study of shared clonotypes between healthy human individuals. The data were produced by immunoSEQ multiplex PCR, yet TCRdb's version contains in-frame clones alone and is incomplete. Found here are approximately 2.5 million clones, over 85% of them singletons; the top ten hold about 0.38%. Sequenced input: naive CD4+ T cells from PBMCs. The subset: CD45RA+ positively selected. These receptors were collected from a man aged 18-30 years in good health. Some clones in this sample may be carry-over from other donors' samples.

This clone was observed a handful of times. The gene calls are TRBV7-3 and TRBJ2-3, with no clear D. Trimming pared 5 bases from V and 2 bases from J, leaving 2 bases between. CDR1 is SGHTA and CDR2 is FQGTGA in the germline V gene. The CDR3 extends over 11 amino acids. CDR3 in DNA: TGTGCCAGCAGCGACACAGATACGCAGTATTTT. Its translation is CASSDTDTQYF.

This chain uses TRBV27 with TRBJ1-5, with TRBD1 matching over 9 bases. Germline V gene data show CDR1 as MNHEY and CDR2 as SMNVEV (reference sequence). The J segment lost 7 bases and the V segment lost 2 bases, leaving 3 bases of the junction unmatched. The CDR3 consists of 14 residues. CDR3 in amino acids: CASSLQQGAQPQHF. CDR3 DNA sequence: TGTGCCAGCAGTTTACAACAGGGGGCCCAGCCCCAGCATTTT.

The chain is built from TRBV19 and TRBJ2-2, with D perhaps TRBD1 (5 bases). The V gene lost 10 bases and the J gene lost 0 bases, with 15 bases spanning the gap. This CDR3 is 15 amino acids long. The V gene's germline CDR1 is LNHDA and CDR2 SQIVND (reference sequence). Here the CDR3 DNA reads TGTGCCACGAAAGGACACCTCACGAACACCGGGGAGCTGTTTTTT. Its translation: CATKGHLTNTGELFF. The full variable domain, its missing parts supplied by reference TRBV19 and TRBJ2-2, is DGGITQSPKYLFRKEGQNVTLSCEQNLNHDAMYWYRQDPGQGLRLIYYSQIVNDFQKGDIAEGYSVSREKKESFPLTVTSAQKNPTAFYLCATKGHLTNTGELFFGEGSRLTVL.

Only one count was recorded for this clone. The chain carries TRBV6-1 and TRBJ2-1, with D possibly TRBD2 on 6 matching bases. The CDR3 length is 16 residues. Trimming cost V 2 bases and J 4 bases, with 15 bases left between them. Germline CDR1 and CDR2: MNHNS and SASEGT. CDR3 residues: CASSERYGGVYNEQFF. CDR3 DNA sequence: TGTGCCAGCAGTGAACGGTACGGAGGGGTATACAATGAGCAGTTCTTC.

The CDR3 loop reads CASSLAGNYEQYF. DNA for the CDR3: TGTGCCAGCAGCTTAGCGGGGAACTACGAGCAGTACTTC. The chain recombines TRBV7-9 with TRBJ2-5, with unresolved D. TRBJ2-7 explains the end of the DNA better; the J call may be wrong. CDR3 length: 13 residues. Germline V gene sequence: CDR1 SEHNR, CDR2 FQNEAQ (reference sequence).

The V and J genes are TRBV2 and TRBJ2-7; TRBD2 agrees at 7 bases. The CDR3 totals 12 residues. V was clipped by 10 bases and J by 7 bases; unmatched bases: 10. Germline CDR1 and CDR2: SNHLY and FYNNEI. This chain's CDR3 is CAIRDYPGEQYF. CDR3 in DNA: TGTGCCATCCGGGACTACCCTGGGGAGCAGTACTTC.